This TCR beta chain was documented in a study of blood T cell repertoires in COVID-19. Some clones are missing from TCRdb's copy, which holds only in-frame ones; the method was immunoSEQ multiplex PCR. Of 310,000 or so clones in the sample, approximately 92% were seen once. Germline V gives CDR1 SSHAT, CDR2 FNYEAQ (reference sequence). The CDR3 length is 18 residues. Regarding this clone: Its ends do not fully match the called genes, so a read error is possible.

The receptor was derived from a woman younger than 45 who had recovered from COVID-19. Sequenced: PBMCs or T cells enriched from blood (not recorded which). The chain carries TRBV7-7 and TRBJ2-3; 7 positions match TRBD2. The DNA of the CDR3 is TGTGCTAGCAGCTTATTCCCCAAGTCTGAGCGGGACACAGATACGCAGTATTTT. Protein sequence: CASSLFPKSERDTDTQYF.